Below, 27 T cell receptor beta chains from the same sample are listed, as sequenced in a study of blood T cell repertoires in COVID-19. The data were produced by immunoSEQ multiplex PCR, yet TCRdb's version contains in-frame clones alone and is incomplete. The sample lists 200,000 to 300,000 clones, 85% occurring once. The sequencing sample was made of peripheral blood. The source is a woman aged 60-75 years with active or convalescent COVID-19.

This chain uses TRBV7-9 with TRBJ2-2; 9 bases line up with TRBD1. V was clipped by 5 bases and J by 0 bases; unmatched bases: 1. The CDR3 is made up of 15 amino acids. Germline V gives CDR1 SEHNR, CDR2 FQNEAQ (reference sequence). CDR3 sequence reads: CASSRQGANTGELFF. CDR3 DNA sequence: TGTGCCAGCAGCAGACAGGGGGCGAACACCGGGGAGCTGTTTTTT. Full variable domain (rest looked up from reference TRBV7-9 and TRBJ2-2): DTGVSQNPRHKITKRGQNVTFRCDPISEHNRLYWYRQTLGQGPEFLTYFQNEAQLEKSRLLSDRFSAERPKGSFSTLEIQRTEQGDSAMYLCASSRQGANTGELFFGEGSRLTVL.

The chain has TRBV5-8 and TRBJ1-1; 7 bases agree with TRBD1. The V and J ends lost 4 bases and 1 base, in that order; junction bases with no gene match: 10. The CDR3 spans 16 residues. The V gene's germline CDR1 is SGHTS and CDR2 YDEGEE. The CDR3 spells CASSIPPGQRNTEAFF. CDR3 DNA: TGTGCCAGCAGCATCCCCCCGGGACAGCGGAACACTGAAGCTTTCTTT.

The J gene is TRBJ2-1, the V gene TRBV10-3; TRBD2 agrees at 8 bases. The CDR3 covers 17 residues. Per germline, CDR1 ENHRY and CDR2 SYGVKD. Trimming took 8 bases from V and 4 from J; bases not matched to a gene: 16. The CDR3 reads CAIRTTPSGQRYNEQFF. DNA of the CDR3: TGTGCCATCCGTACTACTCCTAGCGGGCAGAGGTACAATGAGCAGTTCTTC.

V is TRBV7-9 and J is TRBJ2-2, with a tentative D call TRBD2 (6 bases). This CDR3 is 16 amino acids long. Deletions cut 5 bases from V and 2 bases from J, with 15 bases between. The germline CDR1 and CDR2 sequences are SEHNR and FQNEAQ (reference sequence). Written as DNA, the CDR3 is TGTGCCAGCAGCCCTTACGGCGGGGCAAACACCGGGGAGCTGTTTTTT. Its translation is CASSPYGGANTGELFF.

In DNA, the CDR3 is TGTGCCAGCAGCTCCTCTCGAGGATCCTTTTACAATGAGCAGTTCTTC. This translates into CASSSSRGSFYNEQFF. This chain uses TRBV3-1 (or the pseudogene TRBV3-2) with TRBJ2-1; the D is unclear. V lost 5 bases to trimming and J lost 4 bases, with 18 bases between them. Germline V gives CDR1 LGHDT, CDR2 YNNKEL (reference sequence). The CDR3 length is 16 residues.

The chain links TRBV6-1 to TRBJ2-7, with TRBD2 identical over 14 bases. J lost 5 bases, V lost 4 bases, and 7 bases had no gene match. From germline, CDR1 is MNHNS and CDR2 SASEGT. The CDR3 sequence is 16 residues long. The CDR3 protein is CASSARLAGGFDEQYF. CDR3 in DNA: TGTGCCAGCAGTGCCCGACTAGCGGGAGGGTTCGACGAGCAGTACTTC.

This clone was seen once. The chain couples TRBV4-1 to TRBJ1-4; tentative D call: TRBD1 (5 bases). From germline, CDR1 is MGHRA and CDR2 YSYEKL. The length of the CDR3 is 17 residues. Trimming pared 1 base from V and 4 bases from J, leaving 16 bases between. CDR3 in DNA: TGCGCCAGCAGCCAAGGGCCCCCAGGGACTTTTAATGAAAAACTGTTTTTT. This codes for CASSQGPPGTFNEKLFF.

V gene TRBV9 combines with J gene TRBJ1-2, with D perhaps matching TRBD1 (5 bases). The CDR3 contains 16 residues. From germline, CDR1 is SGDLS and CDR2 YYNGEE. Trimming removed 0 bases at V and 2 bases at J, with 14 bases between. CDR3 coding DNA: TGTGCCAGCAGCGTAGCTGTCCCAGGGAGGAACTATGGCTACACCTTC. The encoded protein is CASSVAVPGRNYGYTF.

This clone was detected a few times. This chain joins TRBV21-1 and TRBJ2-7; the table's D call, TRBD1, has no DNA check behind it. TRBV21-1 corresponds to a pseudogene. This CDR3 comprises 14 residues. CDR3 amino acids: CASSKVAGPYEQYV. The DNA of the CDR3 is TGTGCCAGCAGCAAAGTTGCAGGGCCCTACGAGCAGTACGTC.

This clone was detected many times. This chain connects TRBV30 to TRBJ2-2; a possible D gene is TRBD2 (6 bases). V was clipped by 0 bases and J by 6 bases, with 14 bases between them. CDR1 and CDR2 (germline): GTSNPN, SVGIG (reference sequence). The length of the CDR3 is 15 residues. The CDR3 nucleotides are TGTGCCTGGAGTGTACTGCTCCCGGGGGCCGGGGAGCTGTTTTTT. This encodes CAWSVLLPGAGELFF.

CDR3 protein: CASSLDSRGLNTEAFF. The CDR3 DNA reads as TGTGCCAGCAGCTTAGATTCGCGGGGGCTGAACACTGAAGCTTTCTTT. This sequence joins TRBV11-2 and TRBJ1-1, with D tentatively TRBD1 (6 bases). This CDR3 has 16 residues. Germline assignment: CDR1 SGHAT and CDR2 FQNNGV. V was shortened by 0 bases and J by 0 bases, with 11 bases between the two germline ends.

The CDR3 reads CASSDSGRGYGYTF. The CDR3, as DNA: TGTGCCAGCAGTGATTCCGGCAGGGGCTATGGCTACACCTTC. The rearrangement uses TRBV6-1 and TRBJ1-2, with D tentatively TRBD1 (6 bases). This CDR3 contains 14 residues. The germline gives CDR1 MNHNS, CDR2 SASEGT. Trimming took off 3 bases at V and 4 bases at J, with 12 bases between the two ends.

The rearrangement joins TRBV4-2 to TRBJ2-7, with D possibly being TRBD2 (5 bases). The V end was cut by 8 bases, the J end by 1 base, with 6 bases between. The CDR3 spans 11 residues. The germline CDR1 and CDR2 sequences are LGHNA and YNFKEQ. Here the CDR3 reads CASSGSYEQYF. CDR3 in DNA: TGTGCCAGCTCGGGGTCCTACGAGCAGTACTTC.

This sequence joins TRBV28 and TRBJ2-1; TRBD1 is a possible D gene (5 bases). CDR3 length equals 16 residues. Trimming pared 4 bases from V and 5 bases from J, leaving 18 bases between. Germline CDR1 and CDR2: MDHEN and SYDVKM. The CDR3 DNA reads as TGTGCCAGCAGTTACGGTTGGTTGGGGCCTCACAATGAGCAGTTCTTC. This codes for CASSYGWLGPHNEQFF.

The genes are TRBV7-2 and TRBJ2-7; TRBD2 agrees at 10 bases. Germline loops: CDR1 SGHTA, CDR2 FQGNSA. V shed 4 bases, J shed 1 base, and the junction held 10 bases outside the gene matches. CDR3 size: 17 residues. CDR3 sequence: CASSSDLTSGLSYEQYF. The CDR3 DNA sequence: TGTGCCAGCAGCTCAGACTTGACTAGCGGGTTATCCTACGAGCAGTACTTC.

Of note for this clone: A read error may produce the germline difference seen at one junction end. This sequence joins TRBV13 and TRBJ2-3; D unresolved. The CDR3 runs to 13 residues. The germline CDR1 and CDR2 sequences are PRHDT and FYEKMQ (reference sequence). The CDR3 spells CASSVGRYDTQYF. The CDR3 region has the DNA TGTGCCAGCAGCGTAGGACGCTACGATACGCAGTATTTT.

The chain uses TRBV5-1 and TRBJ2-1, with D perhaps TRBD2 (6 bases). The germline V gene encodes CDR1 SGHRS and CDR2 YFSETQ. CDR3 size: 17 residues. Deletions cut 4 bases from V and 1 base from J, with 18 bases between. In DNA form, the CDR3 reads TGCGCCAGCAGCCCACACCGCCTGGAGGGGTCCTACAATGAGCAGTTCTTC. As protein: CASSPHRLEGSYNEQFF.

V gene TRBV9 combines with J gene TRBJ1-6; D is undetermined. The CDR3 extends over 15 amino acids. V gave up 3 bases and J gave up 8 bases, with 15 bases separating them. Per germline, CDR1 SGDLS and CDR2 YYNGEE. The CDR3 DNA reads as TGTGCCAGCAGCGGTCAAGCGGGTGGCCATTCACCCCTCCACTTT. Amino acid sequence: CASSGQAGGHSPLHF.

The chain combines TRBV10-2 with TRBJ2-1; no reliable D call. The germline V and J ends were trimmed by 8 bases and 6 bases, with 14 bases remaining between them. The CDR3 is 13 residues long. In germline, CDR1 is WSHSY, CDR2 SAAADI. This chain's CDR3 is CASRHPRRNEQFF. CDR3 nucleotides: TGCGCCAGCCGGCACCCTAGGCGCAATGAGCAGTTCTTC.

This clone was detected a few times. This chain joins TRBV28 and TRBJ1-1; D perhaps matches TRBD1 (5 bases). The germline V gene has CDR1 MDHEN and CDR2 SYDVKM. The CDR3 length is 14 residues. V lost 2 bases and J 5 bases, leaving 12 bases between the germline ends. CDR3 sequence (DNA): TGTGCCAGCAGTTTAAGGACCCACAGGACTGAAGCTTTCTTT. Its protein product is CASSLRTHRTEAFF.

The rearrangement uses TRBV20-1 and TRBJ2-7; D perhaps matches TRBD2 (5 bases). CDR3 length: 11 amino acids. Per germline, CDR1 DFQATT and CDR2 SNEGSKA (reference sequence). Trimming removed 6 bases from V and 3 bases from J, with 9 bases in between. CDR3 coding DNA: TGCAGTGCCTCCGAGGGCTACGAGCAGTACGTC. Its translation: CSASEGYEQYV.

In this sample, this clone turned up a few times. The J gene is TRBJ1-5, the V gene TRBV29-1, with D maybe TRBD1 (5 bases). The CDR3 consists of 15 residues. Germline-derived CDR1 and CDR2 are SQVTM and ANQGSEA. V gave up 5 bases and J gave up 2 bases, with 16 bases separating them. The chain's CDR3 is CSVIPGGQGNQPQHF. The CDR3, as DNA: TGCAGCGTTATCCCGGGGGGTCAGGGCAATCAGCCCCAGCATTTT.

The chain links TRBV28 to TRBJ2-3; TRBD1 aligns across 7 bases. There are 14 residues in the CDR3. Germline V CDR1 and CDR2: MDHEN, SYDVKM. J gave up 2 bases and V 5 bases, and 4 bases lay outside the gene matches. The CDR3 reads CASSRQGFTDTQYF. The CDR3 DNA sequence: TGTGCCAGCAGTCGACAGGGATTCACAGATACGCAGTATTTT.

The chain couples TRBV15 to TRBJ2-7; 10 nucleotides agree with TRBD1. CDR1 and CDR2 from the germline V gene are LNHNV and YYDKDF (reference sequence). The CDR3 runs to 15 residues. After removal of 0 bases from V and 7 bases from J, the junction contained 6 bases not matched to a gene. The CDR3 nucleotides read TGTGCCACCAGCAGAGATCGGACAGGGGGTAAGGAGCAGTACGTC. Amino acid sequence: CATSRDRTGGKEQYV.

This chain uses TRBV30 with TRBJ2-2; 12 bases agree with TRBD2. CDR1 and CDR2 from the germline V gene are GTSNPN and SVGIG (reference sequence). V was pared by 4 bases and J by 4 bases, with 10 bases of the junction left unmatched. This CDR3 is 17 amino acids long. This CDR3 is CAWTSGRAMWATGELFF. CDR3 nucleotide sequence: TGTGCCTGGACTAGCGGGAGGGCCATGTGGGCCACCGGGGAGCTGTTTTTT.

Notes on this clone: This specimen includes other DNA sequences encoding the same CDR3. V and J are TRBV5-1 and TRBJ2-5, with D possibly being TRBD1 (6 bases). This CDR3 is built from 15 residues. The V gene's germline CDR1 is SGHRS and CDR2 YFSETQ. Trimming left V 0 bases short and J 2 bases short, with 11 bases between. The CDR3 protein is CASSLVAGAQETQYF. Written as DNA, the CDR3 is TGCGCCAGCAGCTTGGTCGCAGGGGCACAAGAGACCCAGTACTTC.

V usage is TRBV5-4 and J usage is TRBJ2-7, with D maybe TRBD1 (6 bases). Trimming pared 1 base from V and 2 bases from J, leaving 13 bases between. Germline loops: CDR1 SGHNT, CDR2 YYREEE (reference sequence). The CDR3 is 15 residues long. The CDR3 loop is CASSLHPTGTYEQYF. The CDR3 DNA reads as TGTGCCAGCAGCTTGCACCCCACAGGGACCTACGAGCAGTACTTC.